This is a list of T cell receptor beta chains from one sample in a study of T cells in Graves' hyperthyroidism and ophthalmopathy. One entry per CDR3 protein, called by TCRdb with MiXCR from the multiplex PCR reads. This sample has 540,000 or so distinct CDR3 sequences; about half occur once, and the top ten carry under 20%. The sample taken for sequencing was peripheral blood or thyroid tissue (not recorded which). Receptor source: an adult woman with Graves' disease, either hyperthyroidism or ophthalmopathy (not recorded which). The CDR3 runs from the conserved cysteine through the conserved F or W. D genes are given only for firm matches. Only part of the rows carry a size: once, few, many, or a class if the clone is expanded.

V gene	D gene	clone size	J gene	CDR3 DNA	CDR3 protein
TRBV28	-	-	TRBJ1-1	TGTGCCAGCAGTGATGGTGGGGGGAGCACTGAAGCTTTCTTT	CASSDGGGSTEAFF
TRBV29-1	-	few	TRBJ1-1	TGCAGCGTTGCGGTGAACACTGAAGCTTTCTTT	CSVAVNTEAFF
TRBV15	-	few	TRBJ2-3	TGTGCCACCAGTCGGGGCACAGGGACCACAGATACGCAGTATTTT	CATSRGTGTTDTQYF
TRBV7-2	TRBD2	-	TRBJ2-7	TGTGCCAGCAGCTTAGCGTGGGAGGGCTACGAGCAGTACTTC	CASSLAWEGYEQYF
TRBV24-1	-	-	TRBJ2-5	TGTGCCACCAGTGATTTGGAGCACAGCAAAGAGACCCAGTACTTC	CATSDLEHSKETQYF
TRBV7-8	TRBD1	many	TRBJ2-5	TGTGCTTCTGGGGGACAGGGGGCCCAGACCCAGTACTTC	CASGGQGAQTQYF
TRBV20-1	TRBD1	-	TRBJ1-4	TGCAGTGCTATAACAGGGGGGCGGGAAAAACTGTTTTTT	CSAITGGREKLFF
TRBV5-4	-	few	TRBJ2-7	TGTGCCAGCAGCATCCGGGGCTCCGAAACCTACGAGCAGTACTTC	CASSIRGSETYEQYF
TRBV12-3/TRBV12-4	-	-	TRBJ1-1	TGTGCCAGCAGACTAAGAGGGATAATCGGTGAAGCTTTCTTT	CASRLRGIIGEAFF
TRBV27	-	few	TRBJ1-5	TGTGCCAGGGGTTCCGGGAGGCCTAATCAGCCCCAGCATTTT	CARGSGRPNQPQHF
TRBV2	-	-	TRBJ2-6	TGTGCCAGCAGTGGACCGGGCCCCCAAAGGAGAACTGGGGCCAACGTCCTGACTTTC	CASSGPGPQRRTGANVLTF
TRBV19	-	many	TRBJ2-2	TGTGCCAGTAGTATAAGGGGCAGTCCGGCCGGGGAGCTGTTTTTT	CASSIRGSPAGELFF
TRBV10-3	-	many	TRBJ1-3	TGTGCCATCAGTGACCCTCCCGGGACAACAACTGGAAACACCATATATTTT	CAISDPPGTTTGNTIYF
TRBV27	-	-	TRBJ1-2	TGTGCCAGCGTACCCGGACGGTCTAACTATGGCTACACCTTC	CASVPGRSNYGYTF
TRBV11-1	-	once	TRBJ1-4	TGTGCCAGCAGCTTAGTACCCGTCCTAGGTGAAAAACTGTTTTTT	CASSLVPVLGEKLFF
TRBV15	TRBD1	once	TRBJ2-5	TGTGCCACCAGCATTAGTCCGACAGGGGCTGGTGAGACCCAGTACTTC	CATSISPTGAGETQYF
TRBV7-2	-	many	TRBJ2-7	TGTGCCAGCAGCCCCTGGGACTCTTACTACGAGCAGTACTTC	CASSPWDSYYEQYF
TRBV7-8	TRBD1	-	TRBJ1-1	TGTGCCAGCAGTCTAGCCGGGGGGACAGGGGGCGGGAACACTGAAGCTTTCTTT	CASSLAGGTGGGNTEAFF
TRBV12-3/TRBV12-4	TRBD1	once	TRBJ1-5	TGTGCCAGCAGTAGGGAGACAGGGATCGGTCAGCCCCAGCATTTT	CASSRETGIGQPQHF
TRBV19	TRBD1	few	TRBJ2-2	TGTGCCAGTACCCCGGACAGGGGTTCGAACACCGGGGAGCTGTTTTTT	CASTPDRGSNTGELFF
TRBV15	-	few	TRBJ1-1	TGTGCCACCAGCCGAGTGGACAGTAGGACTGAAGCTTTCTTT	CATSRVDSRTEAFF
TRBV10-3	TRBD2	few	TRBJ2-7	TGTGCCGTTCGACTAGCGGCCTCCTACGAGCAGTACTTC	CAVRLAASYEQYF
TRBV7-8	-	-	TRBJ1-3	TGTGCCAGCAGTCGAGGTAGCGGGAGTTTT	CASSRGSGSF
TRBV19	TRBD1	-	TRBJ1-2	TGTGCCAGTAGGTGGGCACTGGGACAGGGCTACACCTTC	CASRWALGQGYTF
TRBV10-3	-	-	TRBJ1-2	TGTGCCATCAGTGTTTTGTTGGGCAGTGGAAACACCTTC	CAISVLLGSGNTF
TRBV25-1	-	-	TRBJ2-5	-	CACSARGEGVAGDGGETQYF
TRBV10-3	TRBD1	many	TRBJ2-7	TGTGCCATCAGCCGGGACAGCCCCTACGAGCAGTACTTC	CAISRDSPYEQYF
TRBV28	-	many	TRBJ2-5	TGTGCCATGGGGGCAGGCGGGACCCAGTACTTC	CAMGAGGTQYF
TRBV5-1	-	many	TRBJ2-5	TGCGCCAGCAGCTTGGGCCCACCGGGAGAGACCCAGTACTTC	CASSLGPPGETQYF
TRBV7-9	-	-	TRBJ2-2	TGTGCCAGCAGCTTAGGGTTCCCAGCGGGCTCCGGGGAGCTGTTTTTT	CASSLGFPAGSGELFF
TRBV20-1	TRBD1	-	TRBJ1-6	TGCAGTGCTAGACCAGGGGGGGATAATTCACCCCTCCACTTT	CSARPGGDNSPLHF
TRBV2	-	-	TRBJ1-6	TGTGCCACCAGTGGCGAGCAGGGACATAATTCACCCCTCCACTTT	CATSGEQGHNSPLHF
TRBV5-1	TRBD1	many	TRBJ1-4	TGCGCCAGCAGCTTCGGACAGGCAACTAATGAAAAACTGTTTTTT	CASSFGQATNEKLFF
TRBV19	TRBD1	-	TRBJ2-7	TGTGCCAGTAAGAGACAGGGGTCACTCTACGAGCAGTACTTC	CASKRQGSLYEQYF
TRBV11-1	-	-	TRBJ2-7	TGTGCCAGCATCTTAGAGCCCTGGGGCAGGGTCCACGAGCAGTACTTC	CASILEPWGRVHEQYF
TRBV15	-	-	TRBJ1-2	TGTGCCACCAGCAGAGATCCGCTGACTAACTATGGCTACACCTTC	CATSRDPLTNYGYTF
TRBV15	-	-	TRBJ2-7	TGTGCCACCAGCGCAGTGAGCTTCTACGAGCAGTACTTC	CATSAVSFYEQYF
TRBV19	-	-	TRBJ1-5	TGTGCCAGTAGTATACTGGGTGTAAGGGGCAATCAGCCCCAGCATTTT	CASSILGVRGNQPQHF
TRBV7-9	-	many	TRBJ1-4	TGTGCCAGCAGCTTTTATGAAAAACTGTTTTTT	CASSFYEKLFF
TRBV9	-	once	TRBJ2-5	TGTGCCAGCAGCGTAGCTGGGGCGGAGGAGACCCAGTACTTC	CASSVAGAEETQYF
TRBV19	TRBD1	many	TRBJ1-1	TGTGCCAGTAGTCCGACAGGGGGCGTTGGTAACGCTTTCTTT	CASSPTGGVGNAFF
TRBV5-1	-	many	TRBJ2-6	TGCGCCAGCAGCTTCATAACTGGACCCCTGAGGTCTGGGGCCAACGTCCTGACTTTC	CASSFITGPLRSGANVLTF
TRBV4-2	TRBD2	many	TRBJ2-2	TGTGCCAGCAGCTCCGGGACTACGGACACCGGGGAGCTGTTTTTT	CASSSGTTDTGELFF
TRBV7-9	-	few	TRBJ1-5	TGTGCCAGCAGTTCAAAGGCCGTTGAGCCCCAGCATTTT	CASSSKAVEPQHF
TRBV19	TRBD2	many	TRBJ2-6	TGTGCCAGTACGCCGGGACTAGATAGGGCTTCTGGGGCCAACGTCCTGACTTTC	CASTPGLDRASGANVLTF
TRBV29-1	TRBD2	many	TRBJ2-2	TGCAGCGTTGCTAGCGGGGCTAACACCGGGGAGCTGTTTTTT	CSVASGANTGELFF
TRBV10-3	-	-	TRBJ1-2	TGTGCCATCAGTGAGTCGACGGTCCCTAGGGGTGGCTACACCTTC	CAISESTVPRGGYTF
TRBV29-1	-	few	TRBJ2-2	TGCAGCGTTGCGGCAGGGACCGGGGAGCTGTTTTTT	CSVAAGTGELFF
TRBV25-1	-	-	TRBJ1-6	TGTGCCAGCAGTGAAAATTCGGGCAATTCACCCCTCCACTTT	CASSENSGNSPLHF
TRBV5-1	TRBD1	many	TRBJ2-2	TGCGCCAGCAGAATAAGCTTAGGGACAGGGTACACCGGGGAGCTGTTTTTT	CASRISLGTGYTGELFF